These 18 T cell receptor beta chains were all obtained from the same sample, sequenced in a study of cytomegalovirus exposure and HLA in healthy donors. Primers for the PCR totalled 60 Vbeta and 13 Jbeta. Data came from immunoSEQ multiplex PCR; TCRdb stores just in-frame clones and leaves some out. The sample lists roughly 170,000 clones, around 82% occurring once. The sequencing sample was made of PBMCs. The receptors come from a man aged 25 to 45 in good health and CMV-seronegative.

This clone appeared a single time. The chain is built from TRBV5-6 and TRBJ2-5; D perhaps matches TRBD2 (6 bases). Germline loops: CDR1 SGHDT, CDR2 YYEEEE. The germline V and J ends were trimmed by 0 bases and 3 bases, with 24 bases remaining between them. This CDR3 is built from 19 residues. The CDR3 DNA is TGTGCCAGCAGCTTGGCCTTGCGGGGATTTCAAAGTTCCGAAGAGACCCAGTACTTC. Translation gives CASSLALRGFQSSEETQYF.

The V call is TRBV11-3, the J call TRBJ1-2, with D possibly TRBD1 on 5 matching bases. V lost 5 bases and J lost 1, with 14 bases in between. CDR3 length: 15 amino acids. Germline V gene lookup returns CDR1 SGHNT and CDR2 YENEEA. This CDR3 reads CASSLNWGNNYGYTF. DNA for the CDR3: TGTGCCAGCAGCCTAAATTGGGGCAATAACTATGGCTACACCTTC.

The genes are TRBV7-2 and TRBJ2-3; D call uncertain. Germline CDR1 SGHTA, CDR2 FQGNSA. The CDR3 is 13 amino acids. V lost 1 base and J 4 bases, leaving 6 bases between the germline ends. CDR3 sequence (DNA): TGTGCCAGCAGCTTAGTGGGCGCAGATACGCAGTATTTT. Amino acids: CASSLVGADTQYF.

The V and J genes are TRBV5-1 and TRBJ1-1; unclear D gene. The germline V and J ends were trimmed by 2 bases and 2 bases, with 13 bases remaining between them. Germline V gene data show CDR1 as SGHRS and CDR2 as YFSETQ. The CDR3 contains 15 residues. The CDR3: CASSFGRVQNTEAFF. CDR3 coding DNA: TGCGCCAGCAGCTTTGGTCGGGTACAAAACACTGAAGCTTTCTTT.

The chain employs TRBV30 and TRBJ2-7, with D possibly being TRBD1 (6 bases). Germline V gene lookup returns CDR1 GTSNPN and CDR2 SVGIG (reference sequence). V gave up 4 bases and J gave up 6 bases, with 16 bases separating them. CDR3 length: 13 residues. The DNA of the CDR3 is TGTGCCTGGAAAAAACAGGGATTGAGCGAGCAGTACTTC. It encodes CAWKKQGLSEQYF. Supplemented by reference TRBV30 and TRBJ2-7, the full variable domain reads SQTIHQWPATLVQPVGSPLSLECTVEGTSNPNLYWYRQAAGRGLQLLFYSVGIGQISSEVPQNLSASRPQDRQFILSSKKLLLSDSGFYLCAWKKQGLSEQYFGPGTRLTVT.

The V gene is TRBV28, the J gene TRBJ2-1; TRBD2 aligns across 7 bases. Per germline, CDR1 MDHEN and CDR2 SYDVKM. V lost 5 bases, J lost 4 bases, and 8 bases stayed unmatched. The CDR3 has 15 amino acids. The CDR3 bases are TGTGCCAGCAGTCCCGTCGGGGGGTTTTACAATGAGCAGTTCTTC. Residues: CASSPVGGFYNEQFF.

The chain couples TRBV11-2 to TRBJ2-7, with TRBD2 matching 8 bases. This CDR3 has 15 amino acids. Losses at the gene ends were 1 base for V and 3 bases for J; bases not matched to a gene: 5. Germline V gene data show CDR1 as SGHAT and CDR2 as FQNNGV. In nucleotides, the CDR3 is TGTGCCAGCAGCTTAGCTAGCGGGCCTTTCTACGAGCAGTACTTC. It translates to CASSLASGPFYEQYF.

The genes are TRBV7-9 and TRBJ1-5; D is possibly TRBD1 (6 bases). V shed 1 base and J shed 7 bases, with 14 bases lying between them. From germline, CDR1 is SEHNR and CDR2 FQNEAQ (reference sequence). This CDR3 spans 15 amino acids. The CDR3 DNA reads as TGTGCCAGCAGCTTAGGCGGGCAGGGGAAACAGCCCCAGCATTTT. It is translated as CASSLGGQGKQPQHF.

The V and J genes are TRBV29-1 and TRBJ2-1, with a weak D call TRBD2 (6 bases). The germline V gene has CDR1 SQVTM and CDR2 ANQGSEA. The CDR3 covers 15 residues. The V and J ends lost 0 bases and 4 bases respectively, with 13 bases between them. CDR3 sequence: CSVEDPTRGYNEQFF. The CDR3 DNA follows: TGCAGCGTTGAAGACCCGACTAGGGGATACAATGAGCAGTTCTTC.

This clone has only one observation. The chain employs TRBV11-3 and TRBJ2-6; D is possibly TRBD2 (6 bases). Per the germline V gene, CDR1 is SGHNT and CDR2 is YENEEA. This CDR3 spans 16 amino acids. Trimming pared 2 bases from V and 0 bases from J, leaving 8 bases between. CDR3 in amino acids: CASSLSGGSGANVLTF. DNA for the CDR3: TGTGCCAGCAGCTTATCCGGGGGCTCTGGGGCCAACGTCCTGACTTTC.

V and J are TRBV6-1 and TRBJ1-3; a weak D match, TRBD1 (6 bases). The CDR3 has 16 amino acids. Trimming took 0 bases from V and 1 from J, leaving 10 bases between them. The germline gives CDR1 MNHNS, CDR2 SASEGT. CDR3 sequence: CASSEAGTRSGNTIYF. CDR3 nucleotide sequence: TGTGCCAGCAGTGAAGCCGGGACAAGATCTGGAAACACCATATATTTT.

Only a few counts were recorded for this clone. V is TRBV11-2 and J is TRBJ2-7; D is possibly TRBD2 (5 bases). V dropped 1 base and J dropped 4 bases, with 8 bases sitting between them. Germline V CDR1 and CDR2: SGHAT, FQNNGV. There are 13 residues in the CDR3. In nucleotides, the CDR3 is TGTGCCAGCAGCTTAGGAGAGGGTTACGAGCAGTACTTC. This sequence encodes CASSLGEGYEQYF.

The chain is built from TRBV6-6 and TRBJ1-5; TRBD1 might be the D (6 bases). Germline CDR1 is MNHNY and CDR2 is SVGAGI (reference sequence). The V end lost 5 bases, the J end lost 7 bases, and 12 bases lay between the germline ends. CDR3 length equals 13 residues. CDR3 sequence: CASSTGFGQPQHF. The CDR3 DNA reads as TGTGCCAGCAGTACAGGGTTCGGACAGCCCCAGCATTTT.

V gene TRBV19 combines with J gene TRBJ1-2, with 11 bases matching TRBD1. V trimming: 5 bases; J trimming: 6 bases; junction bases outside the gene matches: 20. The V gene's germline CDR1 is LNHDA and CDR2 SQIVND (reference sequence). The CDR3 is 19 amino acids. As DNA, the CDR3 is TGTGCCAGTAGTCTACACCTTTCCGGGACAGGGGGAGTTTTGGATGGCTACACCTTC. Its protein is CASSLHLSGTGGVLDGYTF.

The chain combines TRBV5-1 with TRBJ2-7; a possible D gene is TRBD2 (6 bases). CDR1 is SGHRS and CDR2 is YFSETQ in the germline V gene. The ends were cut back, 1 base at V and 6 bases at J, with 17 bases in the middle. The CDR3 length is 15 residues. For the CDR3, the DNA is TGCGCCAGCAGCTTGATCCCGGGGGTGGGGGGCGAGCAGTACTTC. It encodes CASSLIPGVGGEQYF.

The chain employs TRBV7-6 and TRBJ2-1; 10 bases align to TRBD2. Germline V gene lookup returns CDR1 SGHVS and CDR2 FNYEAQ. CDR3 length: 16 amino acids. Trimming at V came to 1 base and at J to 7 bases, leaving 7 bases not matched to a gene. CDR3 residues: CASSLVLAGVSNEQFF. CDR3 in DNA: TGTGCCAGCAGCTTAGTCCTAGCGGGGGTTTCAAATGAGCAGTTCTTC.

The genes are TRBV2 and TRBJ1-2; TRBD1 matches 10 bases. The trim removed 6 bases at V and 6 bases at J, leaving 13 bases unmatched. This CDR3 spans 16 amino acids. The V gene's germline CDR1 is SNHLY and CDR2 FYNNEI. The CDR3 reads CASSGGQGRPVDGYTF. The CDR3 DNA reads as TGTGCCAGCAGCGGGGGACAGGGGCGCCCCGTTGATGGCTACACCTTC.

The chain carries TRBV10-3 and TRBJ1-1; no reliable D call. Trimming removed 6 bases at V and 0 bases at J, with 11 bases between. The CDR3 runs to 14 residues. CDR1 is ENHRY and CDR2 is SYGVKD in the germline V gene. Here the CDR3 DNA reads TGTGCCATCAGGGCCTTGGCGGTGAACACTGAAGCTTTCTTT. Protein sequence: CAIRALAVNTEAFF.